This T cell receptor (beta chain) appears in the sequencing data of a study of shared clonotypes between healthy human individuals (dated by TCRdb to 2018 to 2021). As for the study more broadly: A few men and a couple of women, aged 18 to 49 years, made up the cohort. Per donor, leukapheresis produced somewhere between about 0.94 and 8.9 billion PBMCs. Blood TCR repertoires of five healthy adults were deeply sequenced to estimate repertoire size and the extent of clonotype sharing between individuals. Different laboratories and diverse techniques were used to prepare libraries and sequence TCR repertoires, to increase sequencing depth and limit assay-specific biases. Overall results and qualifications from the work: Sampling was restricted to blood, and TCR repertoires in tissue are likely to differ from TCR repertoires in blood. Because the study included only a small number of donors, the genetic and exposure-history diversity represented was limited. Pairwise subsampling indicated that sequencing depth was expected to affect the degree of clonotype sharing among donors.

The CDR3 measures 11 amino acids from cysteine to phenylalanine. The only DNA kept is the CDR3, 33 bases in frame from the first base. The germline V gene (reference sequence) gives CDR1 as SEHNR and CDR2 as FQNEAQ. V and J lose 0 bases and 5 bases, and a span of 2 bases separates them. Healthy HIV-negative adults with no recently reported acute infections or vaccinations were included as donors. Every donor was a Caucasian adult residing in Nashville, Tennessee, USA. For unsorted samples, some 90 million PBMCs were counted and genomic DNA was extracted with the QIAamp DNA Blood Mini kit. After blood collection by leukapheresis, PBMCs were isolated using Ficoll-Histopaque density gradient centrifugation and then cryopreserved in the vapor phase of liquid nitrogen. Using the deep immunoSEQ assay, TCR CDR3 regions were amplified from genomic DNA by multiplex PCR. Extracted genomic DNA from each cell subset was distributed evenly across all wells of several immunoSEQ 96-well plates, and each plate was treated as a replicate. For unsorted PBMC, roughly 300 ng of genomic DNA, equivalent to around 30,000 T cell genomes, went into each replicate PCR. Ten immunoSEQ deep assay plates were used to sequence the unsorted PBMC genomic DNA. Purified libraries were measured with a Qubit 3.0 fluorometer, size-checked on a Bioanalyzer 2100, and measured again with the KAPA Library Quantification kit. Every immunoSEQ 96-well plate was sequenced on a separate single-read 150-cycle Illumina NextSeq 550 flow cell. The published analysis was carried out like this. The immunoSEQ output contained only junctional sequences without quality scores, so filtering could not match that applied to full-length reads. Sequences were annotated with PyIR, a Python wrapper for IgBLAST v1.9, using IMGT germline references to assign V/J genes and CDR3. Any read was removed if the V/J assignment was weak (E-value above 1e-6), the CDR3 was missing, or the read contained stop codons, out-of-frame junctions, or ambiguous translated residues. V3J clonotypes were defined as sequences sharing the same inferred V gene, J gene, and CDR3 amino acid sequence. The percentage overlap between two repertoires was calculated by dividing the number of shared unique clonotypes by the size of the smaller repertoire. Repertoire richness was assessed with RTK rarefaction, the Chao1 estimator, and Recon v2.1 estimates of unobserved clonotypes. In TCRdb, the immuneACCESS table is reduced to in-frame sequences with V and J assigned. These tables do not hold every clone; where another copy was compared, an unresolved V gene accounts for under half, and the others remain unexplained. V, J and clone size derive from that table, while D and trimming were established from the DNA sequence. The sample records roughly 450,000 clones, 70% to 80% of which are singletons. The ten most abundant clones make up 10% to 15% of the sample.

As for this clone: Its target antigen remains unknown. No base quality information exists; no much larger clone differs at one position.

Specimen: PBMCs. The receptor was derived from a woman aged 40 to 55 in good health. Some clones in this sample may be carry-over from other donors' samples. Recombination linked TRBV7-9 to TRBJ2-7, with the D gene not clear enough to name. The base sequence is TGTGCCAGCAGCTTAGCGGACGAGCAGTACTTC. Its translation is CASSLADEQYF.